Following are 23 T cell receptor beta chains from one sample sequenced in a study of control samples from healthy donors and cancer patients. Measured with immunoSEQ multiplex PCR; TCRdb has only the in-frame clones, and not every one. The sample shows 140,000 or so clones, more than 85% of them seen only once. Sequencing input: blood. The source is a man in his thirties or forties in good health.

This chain joins TRBV7-9 and TRBJ2-1; D is perhaps TRBD2 (5 bases). This CDR3 is 16 amino acids long. Trimming left V 5 bases short and J 1 base short, with 15 bases between. The germline gives CDR1 SEHNR, CDR2 FQNEAQ (reference sequence). CDR3 sequence (DNA): TGTGCCAGCAGCCCACCGGGGTGGGAATCCTACAATGAGCAGTTCTTC. It specifies CASSPPGWESYNEQFF. Supplemented by reference TRBV7-9 and TRBJ2-1, the full variable domain reads DTGVSQNPRHKITKRGQNVTFRCDPISEHNRLYWYRQTLGQGPEFLTYFQNEAQLEKSRLLSDRFSAERPKGSFSTLEIQRTEQGDSAMYLCASSPPGWESYNEQFFGPGTRLTVL.

The V gene is TRBV5-1, the J gene TRBJ2-3, with 9 bases identical to TRBD1. The V gene end was trimmed by 4 bases and the J gene end by 7 bases; junction bases not matched to a gene: 7. CDR1 and CDR2 from the germline V gene are SGHRS and YFSETQ. CDR3 length: 14 amino acids. CDR3: CASSPGQGGNTQYF. CDR3 coding DNA: TGCGCCAGCAGCCCGGGACAGGGTGGAAATACGCAGTATTTT.

The rearrangement links TRBV12-3 or TRBV12-4 to TRBJ1-2; TRBD1 agrees at 7 bases. The V and J ends lost 5 bases and 6 bases, in that order; junction bases with no gene match: 6. This CDR3 comprises 13 residues. Here the CDR3 reads CASSKGTENGYTF. CDR3 DNA: TGTGCCAGCAGTAAGGGGACAGAGAATGGCTACACCTTC.

This clone has more than one count but fewer than ten. The gene calls are TRBV19 and TRBJ2-5, with TRBD1 identical over 7 bases. Trimming cost V 5 bases and J 2 bases; bases outside gene matches: 2. Germline CDR1 reads LNHDA; CDR2 reads SQIVND (reference sequence). The CDR3 is 13 residues long. CDR3 sequence reads: CASSVGQQETQYF. The CDR3, as DNA: TGTGCCAGTAGTGTGGGACAGCAAGAGACCCAGTACTTC.

V gene TRBV6-2 or TRBV6-3 combines with J gene TRBJ1-5, with D possibly TRBD1 on 6 matching bases. The CDR3 has 16 residues. Germline CDR1 reads MNHEY; CDR2 reads SVGEGT. Trimming took off 5 bases at V and 3 bases at J, with 17 bases between the two ends. CDR3 coding DNA: TGTGCCAGCAGTCGAAGGGGGGGGTCGGACAATCAGCCCCAGCATTTT. Protein sequence: CASSRRGGSDNQPQHF.

The table lists this clone with a count of one. The chain combines TRBV7-2 with TRBJ2-2; D gene unclear. Trimming stripped 1 base from V and 7 bases from J, with 7 bases between. Germline V gene lookup returns CDR1 SGHTA and CDR2 FQGNSA. CDR3 length: 13 residues. The CDR3 is CASSLVRSGELFF. As DNA, the CDR3 is TGTGCCAGCAGCTTAGTTAGGAGCGGGGAGCTGTTTTTT.

This chain joins TRBV12-5 and TRBJ1-5, with 8 bases fitting TRBD1. This CDR3 is built from 14 residues. The germline CDR1 and CDR2 sequences are LGHNT and FRNRAP. V lost 6 bases, J lost 2 bases, and 3 bases stayed unmatched. CDR3 sequence: CASGPTGGNQPQHF. CDR3 bases: TGTGCTAGTGGCCCGACAGGGGGCAATCAGCCCCAGCATTTT.

This clone came up once. The chain combines TRBV9 with TRBJ1-6; weak D call: TRBD1 (5 bases). Germline V gene sequence: CDR1 SGDLS, CDR2 YYNGEE. V dropped 0 bases and J dropped 0 bases, with 10 bases sitting between them. This CDR3 is 17 amino acids long. CDR3 residues: CASSVASGLSYNSPLHF. The CDR3 DNA sequence: TGTGCCAGCAGCGTAGCGTCGGGGCTCTCCTATAATTCACCCCTCCACTTT.

The chain combines TRBV5-4 with TRBJ2-7; a weak D match, TRBD2 (5 bases). This CDR3 contains 11 residues. The ends were cut back, 2 bases at V and 8 bases at J, with 8 bases in the middle. Germline V gene sequence: CDR1 SGHNT, CDR2 YYREEE (reference sequence). CDR3 loop: CASSFGGQQYF. The CDR3 coding sequence is TGTGCCAGCAGCTTTGGAGGACAGCAGTACTTC.

The V call is TRBV4-1, the J call TRBJ1-4; TRBD1 is a possible D gene (6 bases). CDR1 and CDR2 (germline): MGHRA, YSYEKL. The CDR3 runs to 16 residues. Trimming took off 1 base at V and 8 bases at J, with 17 bases between the two ends. The CDR3 DNA sequence: TGCGCCAGCAGCCAAGGGTTGACACAGGGTGGGGAAAAACTGTTTTTT. Protein sequence: CASSQGLTQGGEKLFF.

The chain has TRBV28 and TRBJ1-1, with D unclear. Germline-derived CDR1 and CDR2 are MDHEN and SYDVKM. The CDR3 is made up of 10 amino acids. The V end was cut by 10 bases, the J end by 10 bases, with 13 bases between. The CDR3 region has the DNA TGTGCCACCCTAGGGTTTGGAGCTTTCTTT. It yields the protein CATLGFGAFF.

This chain connects TRBV27 to TRBJ1-1, with TRBD1 matching over 7 bases. The CDR3 sequence is 13 residues long. Trimming took 5 bases from V and 3 from J; bases not matched to a gene: 3. CDR1 and CDR2 (germline): MNHEY, SMNVEV (reference sequence). This chain's CDR3 is CASSIGTDTEAFF. CDR3 coding DNA: TGTGCCAGCAGTATCGGGACAGACACTGAAGCTTTCTTT.

CDR3 protein: CASSTGDLREKLFF. DNA of the CDR3: TGTGCCAGTAGTACGGGAGATCTTCGGGAAAAACTGTTTTTT. The V call is TRBV19, the J call TRBJ1-4; D ambiguous. CDR1 is LNHDA, CDR2 SQIVND, per germline (reference sequence). Trimming removed 4 bases at V and 8 bases at J, with 14 bases between. The CDR3 extends over 14 amino acids.

V gene TRBV12-3 or TRBV12-4 combines with J gene TRBJ1-5; D is unclear. This CDR3 is 13 amino acids long. The V and J ends lost 2 bases and 7 bases respectively, with 9 bases between them. CDR3 nucleotides: TGTGCCAGCAGTTTAACCCGGGCCCAGCCCCAGCATTTT. It codes for CASSLTRAQPQHF.

This clone was detected once. This chain links TRBV6-5 with TRBJ1-1, with 10 bases lining up with TRBD1. The germline V gene encodes CDR1 MNHEY and CDR2 SVGAGI. The CDR3 has 15 residues. J was trimmed by 1 base and V by 1 base; bases with no gene match: 0. CDR3 amino acids: CASSYWTGGNTEAFF. CDR3 in DNA: TGTGCCAGCAGTTACTGGACAGGGGGGAACACTGAAGCTTTCTTT.

V gene TRBV19 combines with J gene TRBJ1-2, with D uncertain. Trimming cost V 9 bases and J 4 bases, with 15 bases left between them. The CDR3 runs to 13 residues. Germline V lookup: CDR1 LNHDA, CDR2 SQIVND (reference sequence). This CDR3 reads CASTSDVSYGYTF. In DNA form, the CDR3 reads TGTGCCAGCACCTCGGACGTCTCCTATGGCTACACCTTC. The full variable domain, completed using reference TRBV19 and TRBJ1-2, is DGGITQSPKYLFRKEGQNVTLSCEQNLNHDAMYWYRQDPGQGLRLIYYSQIVNDFQKGDIAEGYSVSREKKESFPLTVTSAQKNPTAFYLCASTSDVSYGYTFGSGTRLTVV.

The rearrangement links TRBV28 to TRBJ1-4; no reliable D call. CDR1 is MDHEN and CDR2 is SYDVKM in the germline V gene. The CDR3 is made up of 15 amino acids. V was cut by 5 bases and J by 4 bases, with 14 bases left in between. DNA of the CDR3: TGTGCCAGCAGTCTCGCCGGGTCCTATAATGAAAAACTGTTTTTT. Protein: CASSLAGSYNEKLFF.

This chain uses TRBV3-1 (or the pseudogene TRBV3-2) with TRBJ2-1; no reliable D call. Per the germline V gene, CDR1 is LGHDT and CDR2 is YNNKEL (reference sequence). CDR3 length: 13 residues. The ends were cut back, 4 bases at V and 4 bases at J, with 8 bases in the middle. CDR3 bases: TGTGCCAGCAGCCCAGACCTTTACAATGAGCAGTTCTTC. This codes for CASSPDLYNEQFF.

This chain connects TRBV5-1 to TRBJ1-5, with no clear D. The ends were cut back, 0 bases at V and 2 bases at J, with 9 bases in the middle. Looked up from germline, CDR1 is SGHRS and CDR2 is YFSETQ. The CDR3 spans 15 residues. The CDR3 sequence: CASSLDGRGNQPQHF. For the CDR3, the DNA is TGCGCCAGCAGCTTGGACGGACGGGGCAATCAGCCCCAGCATTTT.

The chain joins TRBV11-1 to TRBJ1-1; no clear D. CDR1 and CDR2 (germline): SGHAT, FQDESV (reference sequence). The CDR3 covers 13 residues. Trimming removed 5 bases from V and 3 bases from J, with 10 bases in between. The CDR3 nucleotides read TGTGCCAGCAGCCCCCCGATGTACACTGAAGCTTTCTTT. Residues: CASSPPMYTEAFF.

The rearrangement uses TRBV12-3 or TRBV12-4 and TRBJ1-1; D remains unclear. V lost 6 bases and J lost 2, with 10 bases in between. This CDR3 spans 13 amino acids. The CDR3 DNA follows: TGTGCCAGCAGAAAACACCTCAACACTGAAGCTTTCTTT. This encodes CASRKHLNTEAFF.

V and J are TRBV27 and TRBJ2-1, with D uncertain. The V gene's germline CDR1 is MNHEY and CDR2 SMNVEV (reference sequence). This CDR3 comprises 15 residues. V dropped 6 bases and J dropped 1 base, with 13 bases sitting between them. Written as DNA, the CDR3 is TGTGCCAGCAGCCTAGGCTTACTATCCTACAATGAGCAGTTCTTC. As protein: CASSLGLLSYNEQFF.

CDR3 in amino acids: CASSMTSGGTGELFF. CDR3 DNA sequence: TGTGCCAGTAGTATGACTAGCGGGGGCACCGGGGAGCTGTTTTTT. This chain links TRBV19 with TRBJ2-2; TRBD2 aligns across 12 bases. Germline V gives CDR1 LNHDA, CDR2 SQIVND (reference sequence). The CDR3 totals 15 residues. Losses at the gene ends were 3 bases for V and 4 bases for J; bases not matched to a gene: 0.